This T cell receptor beta chain comes out of a study of cytomegalovirus exposure and HLA in healthy donors. Trimming removed 4 bases from V and 2 bases from J; junction bases left unmatched: 20. This CDR3 contains 20 residues. Germline V lookup: CDR1 SGHNT, CDR2 YYREEE (reference sequence). This clone was recorded once. TCRdb keeps only in-frame clones here, not all; method: immunoSEQ multiplex PCR. The data contain about 300,000 clones, 70% to 90% of them singletons. This rearrangement joins TRBV5-4 to TRBJ2-7; TRBD2 agrees at 11 bases. This receptor was taken from a woman between 18 and 29 years old in good health and CMV-seronegative. The source material was PBMCs. The CDR3 sequence is CASSLRTAVMTSGTPYEQYF. Written as DNA, the CDR3 is TGTGCCAGCAGCCTACGAACCGCCGTGATGACTAGCGGGACTCCCTACGAGCAGTACTTC.